This TCR beta chain was recovered during a study of blood T cells in healthy people across ages. A second 7 to 11 cycle PCR used barcoded and J-beta primers. TCRdb recomputed calls from the 5' RACE reads with MiXCR, one row per CDR3 protein. Of approximately 800,000 distinct CDR3 sequences listed, under 80% were seen once; the top ten hold around a quarter. Study outcomes and limitations: PBMCs that were unsorted prevented a conclusive naive versus antigen-experienced comparison. The long-lived group displayed more naive CD4+ cells, plus higher diversity, than the aged donors did.

Germline-derived CDR1 and CDR2 are SGHRS and YFSETQ. This CDR3 region has 12 residues. This clonotype was seen many times. Its cognate antigen is unknown. The junction differs from germline at one of its ends, possibly a read error. Approximately 10 milliliters of peripheral blood were drawn from each donor into EDTA-treated tubes. The V call is TRBV5-1, the J call TRBJ2-7, with D uncertain. This receptor was identified in a man between 25 and 39 years old in good health. The sequencing input was blood. CDR3 protein: CASSPDGYEQYF. The CDR3 region has the DNA TGTGCCAGCAGCCCGGACGGCTACGAGCAGTACTTC.